Many counts were recorded for the clone carrying this T cell receptor (beta chain). This specimen comes from a study of early T cells in non-severe SARS-CoV-2 infection. The CDR3 totals 14 residues. Between the trimmed V and J ends, which lost 5 bases and 4 bases, there was a span of 14 bases. Per the germline V gene, CDR1 is MDHEN and CDR2 is SYDVKM. Individual cDNA molecules each received unique molecular identifiers attached to them. MiXCR, applied by TCRdb to the 5' RACE reads, yields one record per CDR3 protein. The top ten clones hold over 10% of a sample with more than 25,000 distinct CDR3 sequences, approximately 5% of them seen once.

The chain carries TRBV28 and TRBJ1-1; D unresolved. Sequencing used whole blood. The receptor comes from an adult who was a healthcare worker with PCR-confirmed SARS-CoV-2 infection or an uninfected control (not recorded which). The CDR3 loop reads CASSVSLGSTEAFF. CDR3 DNA: TGTGCCAGCAGTGTAAGCCTCGGGTCCACTGAAGCTTTCTTT.